This entry features one TCR beta chain sequence. Germline CDR1 reads SGHVS; CDR2 reads FNYEAQ. The CDR3 covers 18 residues. J was trimmed by 5 bases and V by 1 base; bases with no gene match: 11. Profiling relied on immunoSEQ multiplex PCR, and the TCRdb table lists in-frame clones only, not all of them. The data hold 80,000 to 130,000 clones, with roughly 92% observed a single time. The sample comes from a study of blood T cell repertoires in COVID-19. The chain carries TRBV7-6 and TRBJ2-1; 10 nucleotides align to TRBD2. This clonotype was obtained from a man aged 55 to 70 with acute or convalescent COVID-19. Sequenced sample: peripheral blood. CDR3 nucleotide sequence: TGTGCCAGCAGCTTAGTTGTGGCTAGCGGGAGCGGGGACAATGAGCAGTTCTTC. It codes for CASSLVVASGSGDNEQFF. Drawing the rest from reference TRBV7-6 and TRBJ2-1, the complete variable domain is GAGVSQSPRYKVTKRGQDVALRCDPISGHVSLYWYRQALGQGPEFLTYFNYEAQQDKSGLPNDRFSAERPEGSISTLTIQRTEQRDSAMYRCASSLVVASGSGDNEQFFGPGTRLTVL.